These T cell receptor beta chains were read from a single sample in a study of identical twins. TCRdb itself ran the 5' RACE reads through MiXCR, one entry per CDR3 protein. The table includes a few hundred thousand distinct CDR3 sequences, just under 10% detected once. This same sample was also part of a study on yellow fever vaccine responses in identical twins.

Sequencing was carried out using PBMCs. Receptors originate from a woman younger than 35 in good health. CDR3s include the opening cysteine and the closing phenylalanine or tryptophan. Fields, in order: V gene, CDR3 length, D gene, CDR3 protein. The D gene is left open where the match is weak.

>TRBV20-1|15|TRBD1
CSASTGTGTSETQYF
>TRBV2|14|TRBD1
CASSVGQGGDTQYF
>TRBV5-1|15|TRBD2
CASSELRGKSDEQFF
>TRBV5-1|11|-
CASKREDTQYF
>TRBV11-2|16|-
CASSLVTGTLGNEQFF
>TRBV7-3|13|-
CASSLAIYNEQFF
>TRBV6-2/TRBV6-3|17|TRBD2
CASSLGLAGAGLYEQYF
>TRBV28|18|TRBD2
CASSVEWGLALGINEQFF
>TRBV3-1|13|-
CASSQILLDTQYF
>TRBV20-1|12|-
CSARALLDTQYF
>TRBV6-1|14|TRBD1
CASSGSGGGQPQHF
>TRBV29-1|10|-
CSVSGGEQYF
>TRBV4-3|16|-
CASSQDSSAAGGTQYF
>TRBV7-9|15|-
CASSAQGPVLYEQYF
>TRBV4-3|16|-
CASSQGLGAYTDTLYF
>TRBV4-3|13|-
CASSHAGDYEQYF
>TRBV6-2/TRBV6-3|15|TRBD1
CASSYFGTDQETQYF
>TRBV29-1|14|TRBD2
CSVEPSGEGETQYF
>TRBV20-1|16|TRBD1
CSARDWQGVIQETQYF
>TRBV6-1|15|TRBD2
CASQPGLGPADTQYF
>TRBV6-1|14|-
CASSGSRYNYGYTF
>TRBV3-1|14|TRBD1
CASRYGQGAIGYTF
>TRBV12-3/TRBV12-4|13|-
CASSPMGGDGYTF
>TRBV18|13|-
CASSYGLNEKLFF
>TRBV9|15|TRBD1
CASSDHPSGGNGYTF
>TRBV7-2|16|TRBD2
CASSSTSGRPTDTQYF
>TRBV20-1|15|-
CSATGLQVIKETQYF
>TRBV12-3/TRBV12-4|13|-
CASSRDFSYEQYF
>TRBV13|15|-
CASSLVRSPENEQFF
>TRBV5-1|12|-
CASSLILETQYF
>TRBV7-9|16|-
CASSLERLRATDTQYF
>TRBV6-2/TRBV6-3|13|-
CASRYALQDTQYF
>TRBV7-2|16|TRBD1
CASSSKGQGSTDTQYF
>TRBV5-5|11|-
CASTPSYEQYF
>TRBV12-3/TRBV12-4|15|-
CASSSLDRPTYEQYF
>TRBV7-9|15|-
CASSLALPGNYGYTF
>TRBV6-5|14|-
CASSYRDTTGEQYF
>TRBV5-1|14|TRBD1
CASSLEGGVETQYF
>TRBV5-5|18|TRBD2
CASSLVRKRDWSTDTQYF
>TRBV3-1|14|-
CASSQGLGPPEAFF
>TRBV19|14|-
CASSIRHETYEQYF
>TRBV7-9|15|-
CASSLELGAGNVLTF
>TRBV10-2|13|TRBD1
CASSGQGAGGYTF
>TRBV20-1|14|-
CSADPVTMNTEAFF
>TRBV24-1|16|TRBD2
CATSDPQTSGSNEQFF
>TRBV6-1|14|-
CASSRSYSTDTQYF